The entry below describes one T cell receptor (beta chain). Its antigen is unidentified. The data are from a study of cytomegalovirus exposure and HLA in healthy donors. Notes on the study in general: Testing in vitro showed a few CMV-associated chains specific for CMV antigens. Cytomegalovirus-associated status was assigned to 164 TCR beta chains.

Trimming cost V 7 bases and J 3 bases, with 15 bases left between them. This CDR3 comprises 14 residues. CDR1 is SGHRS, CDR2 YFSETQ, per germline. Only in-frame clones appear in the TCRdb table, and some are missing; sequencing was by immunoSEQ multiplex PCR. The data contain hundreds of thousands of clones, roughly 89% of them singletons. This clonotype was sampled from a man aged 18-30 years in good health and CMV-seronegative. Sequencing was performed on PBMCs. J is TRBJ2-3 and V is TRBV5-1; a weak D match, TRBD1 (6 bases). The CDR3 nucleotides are TGCGCCAGCTGTATCTCAGGGGTAACAGATACGCAGTATTTT. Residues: CASCISGVTDTQYF.